This T cell receptor (beta chain) is from a study of post-analysis software for immune sequencing data. Study-level findings and limits: A handful of TRBV segments, including TRBV5-6, TRBV5-1 and TRBV20-1, were more frequent in patients than controls. Among multiple sclerosis patients, normalized Chao1 diversity was significantly below that of controls.

Unique molecular identifiers had been added to the TCR beta cDNA libraries. TCRdb reprocessed the PCR reads with MiXCR, giving one entry per CDR3 protein. This table holds approximately 350,000 distinct CDR3 sequences, approximately 33% found once. The CDR3 consists of 17 residues. The V segment lost 6 bases and the J segment 5 bases; nucleotides outside the gene matches: 14. Concerning this clonotype: Antigen: not known.

This clonotype originated in a girl aged 10 to 17 with multiple sclerosis. The sequenced sample was blood. The chain recombines TRBV12-3 or TRBV12-4 with TRBJ2-3, with TRBD2 matching 10 bases. The CDR3 protein is CASSLLWASGGLDTQYF. The CDR3 DNA is TGTGCCAGCAGCCTCCTTTGGGCTAGCGGGGGACTAGATACGCAGTATTTT.